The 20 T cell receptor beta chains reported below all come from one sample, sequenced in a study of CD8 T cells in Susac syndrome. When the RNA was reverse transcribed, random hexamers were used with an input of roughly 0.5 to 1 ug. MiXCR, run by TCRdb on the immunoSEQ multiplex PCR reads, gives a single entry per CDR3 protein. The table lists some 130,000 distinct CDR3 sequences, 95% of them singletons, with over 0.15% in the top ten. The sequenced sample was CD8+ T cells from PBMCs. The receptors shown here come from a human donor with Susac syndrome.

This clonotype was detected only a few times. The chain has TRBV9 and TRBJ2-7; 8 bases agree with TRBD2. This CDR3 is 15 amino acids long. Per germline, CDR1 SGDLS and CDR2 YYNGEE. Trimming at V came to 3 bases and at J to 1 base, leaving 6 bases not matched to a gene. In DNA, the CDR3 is TGTGCCAGCAGCGCAACTAGCGGCTTTTCCTACGAGCAGTACTTC. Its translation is CASSATSGFSYEQYF.

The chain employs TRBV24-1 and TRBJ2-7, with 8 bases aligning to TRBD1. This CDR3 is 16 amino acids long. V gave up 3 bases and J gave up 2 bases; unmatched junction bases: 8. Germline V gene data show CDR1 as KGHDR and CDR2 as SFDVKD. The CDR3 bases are TGTGCCACCAGTGATACCACAGGGGGTTCCCCCTACGAGCAGTACTTC. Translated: CATSDTTGGSPYEQYF.

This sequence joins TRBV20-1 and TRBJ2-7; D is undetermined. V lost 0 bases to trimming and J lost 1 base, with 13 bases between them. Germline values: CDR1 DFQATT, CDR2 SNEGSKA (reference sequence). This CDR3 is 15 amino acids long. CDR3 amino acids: CSARDGQVTSYEQYF. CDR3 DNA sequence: TGCAGTGCTAGAGATGGCCAGGTCACTTCCTACGAGCAGTACTTC.

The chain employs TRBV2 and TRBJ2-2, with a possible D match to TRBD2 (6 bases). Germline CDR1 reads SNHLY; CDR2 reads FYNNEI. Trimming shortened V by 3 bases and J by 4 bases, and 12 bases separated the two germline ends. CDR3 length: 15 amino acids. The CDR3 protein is CASSETREGTGELFF. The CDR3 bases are TGTGCCAGCAGTGAGACTAGAGAAGGCACCGGGGAGCTGTTTTTT.

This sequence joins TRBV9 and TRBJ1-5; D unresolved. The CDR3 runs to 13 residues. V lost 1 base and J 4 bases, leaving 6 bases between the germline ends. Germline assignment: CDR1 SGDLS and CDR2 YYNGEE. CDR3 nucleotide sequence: TGTGCCAGCAGCGTATTACCGAATCAGCCCCAGCATTTT. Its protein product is CASSVLPNQPQHF.

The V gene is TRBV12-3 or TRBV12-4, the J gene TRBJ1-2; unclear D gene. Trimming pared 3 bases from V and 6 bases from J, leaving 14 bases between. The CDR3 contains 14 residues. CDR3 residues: CASSFWAGVDGYTF. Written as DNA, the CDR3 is TGTGCCAGCAGTTTCTGGGCAGGTGTGGATGGCTACACCTTC.

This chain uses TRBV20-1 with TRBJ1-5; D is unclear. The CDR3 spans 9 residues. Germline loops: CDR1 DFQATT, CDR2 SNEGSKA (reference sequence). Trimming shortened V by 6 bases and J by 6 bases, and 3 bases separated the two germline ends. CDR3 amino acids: CSAGQPQHF. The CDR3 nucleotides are TGCAGTGCAGGTCAGCCCCAGCATTTT.

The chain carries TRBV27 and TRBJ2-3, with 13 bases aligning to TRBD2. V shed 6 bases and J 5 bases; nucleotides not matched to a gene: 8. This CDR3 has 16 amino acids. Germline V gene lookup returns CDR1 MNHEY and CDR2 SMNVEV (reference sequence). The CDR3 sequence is CASRLAGGARRDTQYF. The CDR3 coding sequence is TGTGCCAGCAGACTAGCGGGAGGGGCCAGACGAGATACGCAGTATTTT.

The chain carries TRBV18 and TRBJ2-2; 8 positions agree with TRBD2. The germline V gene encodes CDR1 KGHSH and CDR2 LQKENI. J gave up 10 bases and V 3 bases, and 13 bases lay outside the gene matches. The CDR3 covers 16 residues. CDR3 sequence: CASSPAAAGEFPELFF. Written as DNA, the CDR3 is TGTGCCAGCTCACCGGCTGCAGCGGGAGAGTTTCCGGAGCTGTTTTTT.

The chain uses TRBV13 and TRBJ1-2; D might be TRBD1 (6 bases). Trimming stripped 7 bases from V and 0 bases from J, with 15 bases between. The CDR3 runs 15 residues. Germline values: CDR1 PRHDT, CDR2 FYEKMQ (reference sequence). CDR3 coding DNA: TGTGCCAGCAAGGTGCGGGACATACCTAACTATGGCTACACCTTC. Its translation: CASKVRDIPNYGYTF. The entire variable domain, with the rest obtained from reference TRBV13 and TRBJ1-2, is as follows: AAGVIQSPRHLIKEKRETATLKCYPIPRHDTVYWYQQGPGQDPQFLISFYEKMQSDKGSIPDRFSAQQFSDYHSELNMSSLELGDSALYFCASKVRDIPNYGYTFGSGTRLTVV.

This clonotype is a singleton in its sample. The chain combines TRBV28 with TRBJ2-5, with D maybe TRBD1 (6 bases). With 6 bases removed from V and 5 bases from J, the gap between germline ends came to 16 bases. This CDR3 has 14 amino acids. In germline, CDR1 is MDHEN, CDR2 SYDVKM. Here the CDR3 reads CASSLTGSLETQYF. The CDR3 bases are TGTGCCAGCAGCCTCACAGGGTCTCTGGAGACCCAGTACTTC.

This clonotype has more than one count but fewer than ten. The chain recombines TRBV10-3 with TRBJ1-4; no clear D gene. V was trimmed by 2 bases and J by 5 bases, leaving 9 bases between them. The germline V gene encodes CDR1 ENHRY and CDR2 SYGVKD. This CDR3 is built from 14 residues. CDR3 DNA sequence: TGTGCCATCAGTGAGATGGGCGGAAATGAAAAACTGTTTTTT. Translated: CAISEMGGNEKLFF.

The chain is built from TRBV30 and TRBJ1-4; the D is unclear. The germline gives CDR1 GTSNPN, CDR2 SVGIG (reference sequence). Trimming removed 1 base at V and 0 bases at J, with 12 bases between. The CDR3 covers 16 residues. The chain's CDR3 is CAWSARWTATNEKLFF. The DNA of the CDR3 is TGTGCCTGGAGTGCCAGATGGACTGCAACTAATGAAAAACTGTTTTTT.

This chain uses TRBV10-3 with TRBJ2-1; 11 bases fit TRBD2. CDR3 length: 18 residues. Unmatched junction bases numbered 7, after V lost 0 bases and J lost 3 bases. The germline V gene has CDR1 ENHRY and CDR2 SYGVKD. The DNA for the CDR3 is TGTGCCATCAGTGAGTCGGACGCCGGACTAGCGGGCTACAATGAGCAGTTCTTC. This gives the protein CAISESDAGLAGYNEQFF.

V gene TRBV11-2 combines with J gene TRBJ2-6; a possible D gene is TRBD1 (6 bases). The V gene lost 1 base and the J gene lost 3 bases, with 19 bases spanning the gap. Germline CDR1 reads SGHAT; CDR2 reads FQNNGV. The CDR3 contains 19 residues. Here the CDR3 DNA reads TGTGCCAGCAGCTTAGGGAACCTCAGGGGCCCCCGTGGGGCCAACGTCCTGACTTTC. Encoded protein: CASSLGNLRGPRGANVLTF.

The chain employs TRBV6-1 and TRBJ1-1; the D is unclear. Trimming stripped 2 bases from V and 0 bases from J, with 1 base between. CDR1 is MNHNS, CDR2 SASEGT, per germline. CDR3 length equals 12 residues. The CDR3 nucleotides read TGTGCCAGCAGTGAACTGAACACTGAAGCTTTCTTT. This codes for CASSELNTEAFF.

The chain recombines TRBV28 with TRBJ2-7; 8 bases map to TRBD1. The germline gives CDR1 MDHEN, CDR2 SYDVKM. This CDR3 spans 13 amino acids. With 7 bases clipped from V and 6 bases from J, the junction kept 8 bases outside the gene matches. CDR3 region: CASKEQGAAEQYF. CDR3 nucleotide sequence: TGTGCCAGCAAAGAGCAGGGGGCGGCCGAGCAGTACTTC.

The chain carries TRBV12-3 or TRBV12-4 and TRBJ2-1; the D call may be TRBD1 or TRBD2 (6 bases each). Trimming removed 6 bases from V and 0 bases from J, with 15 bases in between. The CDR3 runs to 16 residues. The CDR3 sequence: CASRPRGGHSYNEQFF. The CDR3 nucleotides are TGTGCCAGCAGACCGAGAGGGGGGCACTCCTACAATGAGCAGTTCTTC.

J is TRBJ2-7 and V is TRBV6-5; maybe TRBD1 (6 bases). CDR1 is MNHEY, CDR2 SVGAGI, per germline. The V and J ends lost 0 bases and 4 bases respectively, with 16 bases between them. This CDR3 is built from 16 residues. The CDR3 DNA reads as TGTGCCAGCAGTTACTCGACAGGCCAACTGAATTACGAGCAGTACTTC. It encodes CASSYSTGQLNYEQYF.

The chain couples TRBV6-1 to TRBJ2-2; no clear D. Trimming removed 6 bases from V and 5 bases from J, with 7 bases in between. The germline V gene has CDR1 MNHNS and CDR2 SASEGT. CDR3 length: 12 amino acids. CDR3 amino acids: CASRVRTGELFF. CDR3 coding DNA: TGTGCCAGCAGGGTCAGGACCGGGGAGCTGTTTTTT.